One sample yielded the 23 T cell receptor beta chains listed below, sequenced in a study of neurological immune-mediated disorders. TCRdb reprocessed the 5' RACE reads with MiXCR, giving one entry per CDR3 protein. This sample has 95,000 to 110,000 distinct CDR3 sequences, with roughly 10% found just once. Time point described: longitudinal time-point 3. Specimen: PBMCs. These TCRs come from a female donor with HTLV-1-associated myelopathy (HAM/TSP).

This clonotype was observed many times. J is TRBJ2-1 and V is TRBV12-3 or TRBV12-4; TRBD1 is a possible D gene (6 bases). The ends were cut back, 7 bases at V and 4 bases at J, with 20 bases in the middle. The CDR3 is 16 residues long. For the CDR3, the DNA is TGTGCCAGCACCGCCCAAGGGACAACTAGGTACAATGAGCAGTTCTTC. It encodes CASTAQGTTRYNEQFF.

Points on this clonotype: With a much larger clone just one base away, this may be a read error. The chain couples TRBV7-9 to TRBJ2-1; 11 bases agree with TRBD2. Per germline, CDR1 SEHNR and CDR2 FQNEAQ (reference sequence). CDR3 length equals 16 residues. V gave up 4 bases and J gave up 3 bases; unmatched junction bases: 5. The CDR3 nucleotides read TGTGCCAGCAGCTCCACTAGCGGGGGCCTCTACAATGAGCAGTTCTTC. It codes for CASSSTSGGLYNEQFF.

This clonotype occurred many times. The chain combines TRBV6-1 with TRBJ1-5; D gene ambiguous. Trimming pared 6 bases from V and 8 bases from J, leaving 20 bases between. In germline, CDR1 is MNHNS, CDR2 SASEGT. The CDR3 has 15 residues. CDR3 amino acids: CASSLTLSIREPQHF. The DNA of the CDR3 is TGTGCCAGCAGCCTGACTCTCAGTATAAGGGAGCCCCAGCATTTT.

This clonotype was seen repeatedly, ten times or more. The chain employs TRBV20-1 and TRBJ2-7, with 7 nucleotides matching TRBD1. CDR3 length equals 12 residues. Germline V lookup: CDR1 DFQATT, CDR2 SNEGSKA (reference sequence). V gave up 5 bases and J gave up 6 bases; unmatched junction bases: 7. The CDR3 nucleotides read TGCAGTGCTCCGACAGGGTTTGCCGAGCAGTACTTC. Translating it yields CSAPTGFAEQYF.

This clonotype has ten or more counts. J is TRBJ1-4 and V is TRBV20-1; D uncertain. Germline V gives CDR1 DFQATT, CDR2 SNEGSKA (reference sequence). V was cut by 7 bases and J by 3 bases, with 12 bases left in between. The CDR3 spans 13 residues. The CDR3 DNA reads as TGCAGTGTCCGGGAGGGAGCTAATGAAAAACTGTTTTTT. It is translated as CSVREGANEKLFF.

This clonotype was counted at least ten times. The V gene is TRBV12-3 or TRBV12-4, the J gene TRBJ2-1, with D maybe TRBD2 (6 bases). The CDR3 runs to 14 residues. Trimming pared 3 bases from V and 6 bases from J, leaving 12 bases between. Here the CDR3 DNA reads TGTGCCAGCAGTTTGGCGGGGTTGGGCAATGAGCAGTTCTTC. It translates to CASSLAGLGNEQFF.

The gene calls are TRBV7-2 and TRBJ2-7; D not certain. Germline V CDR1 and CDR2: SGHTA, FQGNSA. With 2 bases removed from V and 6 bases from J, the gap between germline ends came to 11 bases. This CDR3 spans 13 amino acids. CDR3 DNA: TGTGCCAGCAGCTTATCGAGGTTTAGCGAGCAGTACTTC. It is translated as CASSLSRFSEQYF. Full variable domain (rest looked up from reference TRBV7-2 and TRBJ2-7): GAGVSQSPSNKVTEKGKDVELRCDPISGHTALYWYRQSLGQGLEFLIYFQGNSAPDKSGLPSDRFSAERTGGSVSTLTIQRTQQEDSAVYLCASSLSRFSEQYFGPGTRLTVT.

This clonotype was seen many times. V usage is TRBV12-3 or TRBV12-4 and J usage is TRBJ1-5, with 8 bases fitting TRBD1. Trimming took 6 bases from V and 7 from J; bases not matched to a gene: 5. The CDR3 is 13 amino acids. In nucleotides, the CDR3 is TGTGCCAGCAGCTCAGGGGGCGGACAGCCCCAGCATTTT. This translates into CASSSGGGQPQHF.

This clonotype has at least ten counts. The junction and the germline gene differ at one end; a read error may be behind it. In DNA, the CDR3 is TGTGCTACCAGCAGAGATTTTACGGCTGGGAACACCGGGGAGCTGTTTTTT. As protein: CATSRDFTAGNTGELFF. The chain recombines TRBV15 with TRBJ2-2; no definite D call. The CDR3 contains 17 residues. The germline CDR1 and CDR2 sequences are LNHNV and YYDKDF (reference sequence).

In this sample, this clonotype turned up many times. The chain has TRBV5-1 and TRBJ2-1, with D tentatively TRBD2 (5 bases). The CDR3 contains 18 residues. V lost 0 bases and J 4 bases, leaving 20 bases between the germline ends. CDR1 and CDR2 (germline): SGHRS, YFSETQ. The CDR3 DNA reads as TGCGCCAGCAGCTTGGGAGGGTCTCGATTCGGTGTATACAATGAGCAGTTCTTC. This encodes CASSLGGSRFGVYNEQFF.

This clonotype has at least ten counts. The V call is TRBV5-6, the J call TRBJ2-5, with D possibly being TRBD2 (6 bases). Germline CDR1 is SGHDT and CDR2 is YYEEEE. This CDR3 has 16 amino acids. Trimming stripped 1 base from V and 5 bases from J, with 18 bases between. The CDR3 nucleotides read TGTGCCAGCAGCTTGAGGGCGACTAGTAGTCGGGAGACCCAGTACTTC. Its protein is CASSLRATSSRETQYF.

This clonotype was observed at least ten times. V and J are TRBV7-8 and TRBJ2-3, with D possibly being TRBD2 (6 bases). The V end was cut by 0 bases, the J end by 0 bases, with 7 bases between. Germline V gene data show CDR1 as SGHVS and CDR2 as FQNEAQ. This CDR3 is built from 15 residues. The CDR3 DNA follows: TGTGCCAGCAGCTTAGCGGGGACTAGCACAGATACGCAGTATTTT. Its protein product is CASSLAGTSTDTQYF.

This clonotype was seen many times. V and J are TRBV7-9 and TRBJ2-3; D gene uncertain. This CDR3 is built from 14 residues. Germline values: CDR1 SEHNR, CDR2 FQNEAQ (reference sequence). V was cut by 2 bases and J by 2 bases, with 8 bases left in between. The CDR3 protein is CASSLNGPTDTQYF. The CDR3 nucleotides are TGTGCCAGCAGCTTAAACGGTCCCACAGATACGCAGTATTTT.

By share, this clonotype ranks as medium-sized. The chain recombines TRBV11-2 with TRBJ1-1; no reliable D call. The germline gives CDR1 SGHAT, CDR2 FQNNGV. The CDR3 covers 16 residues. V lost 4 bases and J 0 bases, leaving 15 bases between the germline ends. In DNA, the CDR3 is TGTGCCAGCAGCTCCCAGTTGGGAACTATGAACACTGAAGCTTTCTTT. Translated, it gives CASSSQLGTMNTEAFF.

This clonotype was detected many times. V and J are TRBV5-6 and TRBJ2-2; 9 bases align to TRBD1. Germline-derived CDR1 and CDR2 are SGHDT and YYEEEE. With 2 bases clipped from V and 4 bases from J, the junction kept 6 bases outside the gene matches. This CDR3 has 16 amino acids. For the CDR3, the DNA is TGTGCCAGCAGCTTCGGACAGGGGCAGCGCACCGGGGAGCTGTTTTTT. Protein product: CASSFGQGQRTGELFF.

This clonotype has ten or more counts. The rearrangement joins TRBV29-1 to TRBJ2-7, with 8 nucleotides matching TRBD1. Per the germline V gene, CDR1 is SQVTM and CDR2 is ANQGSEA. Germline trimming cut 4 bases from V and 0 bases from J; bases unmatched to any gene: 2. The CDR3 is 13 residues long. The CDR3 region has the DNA TGCAGCGTTGGGACAGGGTTCTCCTACGAGCAGTACTTC. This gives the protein CSVGTGFSYEQYF.

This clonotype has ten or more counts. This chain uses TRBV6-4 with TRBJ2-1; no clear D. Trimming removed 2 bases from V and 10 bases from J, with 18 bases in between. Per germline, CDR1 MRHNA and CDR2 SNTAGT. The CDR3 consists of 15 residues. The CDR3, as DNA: TGTGCCAGCAGTGACCTACCCTTGAAGGCGCGCGAGCAGTTCTTC. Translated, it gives CASSDLPLKAREQFF.

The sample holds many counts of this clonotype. The CDR3 loop reads CASSLSTPAGDGELFF. The CDR3 nucleotides read TGTGCCAGCAGCTTATCAACCCCGGCAGGGGACGGGGAGCTGTTTTTT. The chain carries TRBV11-3 and TRBJ2-2; D is perhaps TRBD1 (6 bases). V lost 2 bases to trimming and J lost 7 bases, with 17 bases between them. CDR1 SGHNT and CDR2 YENEEA come from the germline V gene. The CDR3 totals 16 residues.

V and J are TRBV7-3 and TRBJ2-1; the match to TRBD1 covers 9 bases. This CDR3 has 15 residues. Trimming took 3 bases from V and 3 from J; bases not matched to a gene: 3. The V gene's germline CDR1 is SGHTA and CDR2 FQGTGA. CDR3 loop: CASSFDRGVYNEQFF. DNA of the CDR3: TGTGCCAGCAGCTTCGACAGGGGGGTCTACAATGAGCAGTTCTTC.

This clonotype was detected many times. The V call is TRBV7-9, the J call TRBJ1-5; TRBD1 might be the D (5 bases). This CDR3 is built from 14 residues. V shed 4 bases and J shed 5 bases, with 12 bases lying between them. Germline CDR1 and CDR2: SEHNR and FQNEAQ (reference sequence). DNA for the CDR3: TGTGCCAGCAGCTCCTTGGGGGGGGATCAGCCCCAGCATTTT. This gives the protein CASSSLGGDQPQHF.

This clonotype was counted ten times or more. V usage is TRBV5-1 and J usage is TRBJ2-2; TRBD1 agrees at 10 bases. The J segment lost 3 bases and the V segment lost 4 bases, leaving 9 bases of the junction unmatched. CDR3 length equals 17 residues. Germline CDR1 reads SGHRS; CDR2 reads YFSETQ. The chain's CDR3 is CASSPGPGTGDTGELFF. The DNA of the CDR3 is TGCGCCAGCAGCCCGGGTCCCGGGACAGGGGACACCGGGGAGCTGTTTTTT.

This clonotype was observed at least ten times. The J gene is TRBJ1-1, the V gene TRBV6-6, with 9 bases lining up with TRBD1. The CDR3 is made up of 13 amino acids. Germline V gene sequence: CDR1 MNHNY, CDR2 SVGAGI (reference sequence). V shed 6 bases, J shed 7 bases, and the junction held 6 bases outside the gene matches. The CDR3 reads CASSNRDRVEAFF. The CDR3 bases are TGTGCCAGCAGCAACCGGGACAGGGTTGAAGCTTTCTTT.

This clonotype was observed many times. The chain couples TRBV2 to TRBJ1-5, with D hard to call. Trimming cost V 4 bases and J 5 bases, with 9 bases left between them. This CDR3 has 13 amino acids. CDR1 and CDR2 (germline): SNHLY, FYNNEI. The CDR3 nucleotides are TGTGCCAGCAGTGTCGCGCTCGATCAGCCCCAGCATTTT. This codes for CASSVALDQPQHF.